The TCR beta chain under discussion was sequenced for a study of breast tumors, draining lymph nodes, adjacent tissues. Breast cancer patients provided tissue from their axillary draining lymph nodes. This clonotype was counted many times. Its cognate antigen is unknown. Germline CDR1 reads SEHNR; CDR2 reads FQNEAQ (reference sequence). The CDR3 extends over 15 amino acids. Trimming took 0 bases from V and 2 from J; bases not matched to a gene: 3. Study-wide results and limits: Data fit most tumor T cells coming from lymph node, expanding in tumor. Tumor TCR diversity was below lymph nodes but above nontumor tissue. Tumor T cell lymph node origin was a supported hypothesis, not proven. Luminal-like breast cancer showed significantly greater tumor-nontumor repertoire similarity than basal-like breast cancer did.

TCRdb called the multiplex PCR reads again in MiXCR, with one record for every CDR3 protein. The table includes 200,000 to 300,000 distinct CDR3 sequences, over 25% detected once. This chain uses TRBV7-9 with TRBJ2-5, with 7 bases aligning to TRBD2. Sequencing input: axillary lymph node tissue. This receptor was taken from a female donor with breast cancer. Some clones in this sample may be carry-over from other donors' samples. The CDR3 DNA reads TGTGCCAGCAGCTTAGCGGCTAGCGGTCAAGAGACCCAGTACTTC. Its protein is CASSLAASGQETQYF.